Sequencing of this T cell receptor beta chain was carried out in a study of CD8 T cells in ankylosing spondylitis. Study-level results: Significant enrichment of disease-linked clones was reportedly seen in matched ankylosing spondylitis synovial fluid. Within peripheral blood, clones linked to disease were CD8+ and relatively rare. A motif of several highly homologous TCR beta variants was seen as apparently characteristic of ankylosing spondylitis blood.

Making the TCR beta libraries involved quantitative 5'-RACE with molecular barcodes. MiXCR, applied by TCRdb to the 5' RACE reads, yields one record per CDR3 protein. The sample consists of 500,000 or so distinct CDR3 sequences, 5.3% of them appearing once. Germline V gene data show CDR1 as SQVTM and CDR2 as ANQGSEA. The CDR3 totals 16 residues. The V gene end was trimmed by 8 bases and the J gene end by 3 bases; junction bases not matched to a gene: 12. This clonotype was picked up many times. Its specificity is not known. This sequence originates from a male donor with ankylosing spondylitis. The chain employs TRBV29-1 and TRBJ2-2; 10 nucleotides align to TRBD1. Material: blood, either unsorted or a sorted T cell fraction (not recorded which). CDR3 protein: CSFRRTGGVDTGELFF. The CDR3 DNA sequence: TGCAGCTTCCGCAGGACAGGGGGAGTCGACACCGGGGAGCTGTTTTTT.